The clone carrying this T cell receptor (beta chain) occurred many times. The target antigen is unknown. Amplified TCR beta CDR3 regions derived from RNA transcripts. HTBI primers were used for first-round RT-PCR of the TCR CDR3. In TCRdb, the multiplex PCR reads were re-called with MiXCR into one record per CDR3 protein. The table records hundreds of thousands of distinct CDR3 sequences, 11% to 15% of them present only once. The sample originates from a study of T cells in Graves' hyperthyroidism and ophthalmopathy. Study results and caveats: Blood also carried most thyroid clonotypes expanded above 0.001.

Sequenced material: blood. The TCR sequence derives from a woman aged 30 to 39 with Graves' hyperthyroidism.

CDR3 residues: CASSLMSSGRSLRRNEQFF. In nucleotides, the CDR3 is TGTGCCAGCAGCCTGATGTCTAGCGGGAGGTCCCTCAGGCGGAATGAGCAGTTCTTC. J is TRBJ2-1 and V is TRBV7-8, with 11 positions matching TRBD2. CDR3 length: 19 amino acids. Germline V CDR1 and CDR2: SGHVS, FQNEAQ. Unmatched junction bases numbered 19, after V lost 5 bases and J lost 7 bases.